Listed below are T cell receptor beta chains from one sample, sequenced in a study of regulatory T cells in long-lasting Graves disease. Each CDR3 protein is one row after TCRdb ran MiXCR on the multiplex PCR reads. The sample includes about 320,000 distinct CDR3 sequences, about a sixth of them seen just once. Sequences were derived from peripheral blood mononuclear cells (PBMCs), sampled at new diagnosis, from a patient treated with antithyroid drugs. These receptors came from a female donor with Graves disease. Each CDR3 is given with its conserved first and last residue. D genes are given only for firm matches. Clone sizes are given selectively: once, few, many, or a class where the clone is expanded.

D gene,V gene,J gene,clone size,CDR3 DNA,CDR3 protein
.,TRBV10-3,TRBJ2-2,many,TGTGCCATCAGTGAGCGATTAAGCGGGGAGCTGTTTTTT,CAISERLSGELFF
.,TRBV6-1,TRBJ1-2,many,TGTGCCAGCAGTGAGCGGAAAACTGGTGGCTACACCTTC,CASSERKTGGYTF
TRBD2,TRBV11-2,TRBJ2-7,.,TGTGCCAGCAGCCCAAGACTAGCGCTGTCCGAGCAGTACTTC,CASSPRLALSEQYF
.,TRBV6-1,TRBJ2-7,many,TGTGCCAGCAGTGTTTCCGTTCTCGGGGCGGCGGCCTACGAGCAGTACTTC,CASSVSVLGAAAYEQYF
.,TRBV20-1,TRBJ1-1,many,TGCAGTGCTAGAGGAGGGGGTGGGGTTTTCTTT,CSARGGGGVFF
TRBD1,TRBV19,TRBJ1-1,many,TGTGCCAGCCAGGCCCCCAGGACAGGGAGGCGGACTGAAGCTTTCTTT,CASQAPRTGRRTEAFF
TRBD2,TRBV28,TRBJ2-3,many,TGTGCCAGCAGTGGTAGCGGGAGGACAGATACGCAGTATTTT,CASSGSGRTDTQYF
.,TRBV19,TRBJ1-1,.,TGTGCCAGTAGTATCGGGGGAGCGAACACTGAAGCTTTCTTT,CASSIGGANTEAFF
TRBD1,TRBV6-2/TRBV6-3,TRBJ2-3,.,TGTGCCAGCAGTTACTCAGGGGGCGGAACAGATACGCAGTATTTT,CASSYSGGGTDTQYF
TRBD2,TRBV19,TRBJ2-1,many,TGTGCCAGTAGTTACGGGACTAGCGGGAGGATAACCCCTTTCAATGAGCAGTTCTTC,CASSYGTSGRITPFNEQFF
.,TRBV11-2,TRBJ2-2,.,TGTGCCAGCAGCTTAGTTTTGGGTCCTACCGGGGAGCTGTTTTTT,CASSLVLGPTGELFF
.,TRBV6-2/TRBV6-3,TRBJ2-7,many,TGTGCCAGCAGTTACATGCCCAACCCCTACGAGCAGTACTTC,CASSYMPNPYEQYF
.,TRBV9,TRBJ2-1,many,TGTGCCAGCAGCGTAGCTGGACAGCGAGGATACAATGAGCAGTTCTTC,CASSVAGQRGYNEQFF
TRBD1,TRBV11-1,TRBJ2-7,many,TGTGCCAGCAGCTCGGACAGGGCGGGCGAGCAGTACTTC,CASSSDRAGEQYF
.,TRBV6-2/TRBV6-3,TRBJ2-5,.,TGTGCCAGCAGGATGAGTTTAGAAGAGACCCAGTACTTC,CASRMSLEETQYF
.,TRBV6-1,TRBJ2-7,many,TGTGCCAGCAACCGCGTGAGTGGGCGTGCGGCCTACGAGCAGTACTTC,CASNRVSGRAAYEQYF
TRBD1,TRBV10-3,TRBJ2-1,many,TGTGCCATCAGTGAGTCGCGACAGGGATCCTACAATGAGCAGTTCTTC,CAISESRQGSYNEQFF
.,TRBV6-1,TRBJ2-2,many,TGTGCCACCGCAGGGCTTCCGAACACCGGGGAGCTGTTTTTT,CATAGLPNTGELFF
.,TRBV29-1,TRBJ1-1,few,TGCAGCGTCTCCCTCAGCGGTAACACTGAAGCTTTCTTT,CSVSLSGNTEAFF
TRBD2,TRBV19,TRBJ2-5,few,TGTGCCAGTAGTACCCTAGCGGAAGAGACCCAGTACTTC,CASSTLAEETQYF
.,TRBV6-4,TRBJ2-1,once,TGTGCCAGCAGTTTAAGTGGGGTAGAACGGGGCAATGAGCAGTTCTTC,CASSLSGVERGNEQFF
TRBD2,TRBV12-3/TRBV12-4,TRBJ2-7,many,TGTGCCAGCAGTTTAAGGTCCGGACTAGCGGAACCCTACGAGCAGTACTTC,CASSLRSGLAEPYEQYF
.,TRBV11-2,TRBJ1-2,.,TGTGCCAGCAGCCCCTTGAATCCCTGGAACGGCTACACCTTC,CASSPLNPWNGYTF
TRBD1,TRBV11-2,TRBJ2-3,many,TGTGCCAGCAGCTTAGATCGGACAGGATCCACAGATACGCAGTATTTT,CASSLDRTGSTDTQYF
TRBD2,TRBV28,TRBJ2-1,many,TGTGCCAGCAGTCCCCACGGGGGGGGTAGGTTCTTC,CASSPHGGGRFF
TRBD2,TRBV12-3/TRBV12-4,TRBJ2-3,.,TGTGCCAGCCGGTCTCCAGCGGGAGGGCCTGCAGATACGCAGTATTTT,CASRSPAGGPADTQYF
TRBD1,TRBV20-1,TRBJ2-4,.,TGCAGTGCTAGTTCCGGGACAGTCCCGGGCATTCAGTACTTC,CSASSGTVPGIQYF
.,TRBV20-1,TRBJ2-1,once,TGCAGTGCTAGAGAACCGGGGCAACTTGAAGATGAGGAGTTCTTC,CSAREPGQLEDEEFF
.,TRBV7-7,TRBJ2-1,many,TGTGCTAGCAGCATAACTAGTGGGTATGAGCAGTTCTTC,CASSITSGYEQFF
.,TRBV12-3/TRBV12-4,TRBJ1-2,many,TGTGCCAGCAGCCCCATCAGAGGCTATGGCTACACCTTC,CASSPIRGYGYTF
.,TRBV6-5,TRBJ2-4,.,TGTGCCAGCAGTTACCAACAGGGTTCCAAAAACATTCAGTACTTC,CASSYQQGSKNIQYF
.,TRBV28,TRBJ2-4,many,TGTGCCAGCAGTTTTCGTCAGGGCCACAAAAACATTCAGTACTTC,CASSFRQGHKNIQYF
TRBD2,TRBV20-1,TRBJ2-5,few,TGCAGTGCTAGACAAGCGGGAGGGGGAGATATTGAGACCCAGTACTTC,CSARQAGGGDIETQYF
.,TRBV11-1,TRBJ2-7,many,TGTGCCAGCAGCCCTAAGTCCTACGAGCAGTACTTC,CASSPKSYEQYF
.,TRBV20-1,TRBJ2-2,few,TGCAGTGCTAGAGTAGGTGGGACCCTGAACACCGGGGAGCTGTTTTTT,CSARVGGTLNTGELFF
TRBD2,TRBV6-1,TRBJ2-1,few,TGTGCCAGCCGAAGCGGGAGTGTCGATGAGCAGTTCTTC,CASRSGSVDEQFF
.,TRBV15,TRBJ1-5,few,TGTGCCACCAGCAGAGGTCCGACAAGGGAGGATCAGCCCCAGCATTTT,CATSRGPTREDQPQHF
TRBD2,TRBV20-1,TRBJ2-3,few,TGCAGTGCTAGAGGCGGGAGTAGAGGTAGTTTTTACACAGATACGCAGTATTTT,CSARGGSRGSFYTDTQYF
.,TRBV20-1,TRBJ1-1,many,TGCAGTGCTAGACACGGTGGGAGGAGTACTGAAGCTTTCTTT,CSARHGGRSTEAFF
.,TRBV2,TRBJ1-2,many,TGTGCCAGCAGTGAAGCGGGCTCAGCCGTCTATGGCTACACCTTC,CASSEAGSAVYGYTF
TRBD1,TRBV29-1,TRBJ1-2,many,TGCAGCGTTGGAGCAGGGGGGGACTATGGCTACACCTTC,CSVGAGGDYGYTF
.,TRBV2,TRBJ2-7,many,TGTGCCAGCAGCGGACCCCCAAGACAGGCCCAAAGGGGGAGTTACGAGCAGTACTTC,CASSGPPRQAQRGSYEQYF
.,TRBV12-3/TRBV12-4,TRBJ2-1,many,TGTGCCAGCAGTGAGGCATCTTACAATGAGCAGTTCTTC,CASSEASYNEQFF
.,TRBV6-1,TRBJ1-5,many,TGTGCCAGCAGTGTGATGGTGGGAGATGATCAGCCCCAGCATTTT,CASSVMVGDDQPQHF
.,TRBV9,TRBJ2-7,many,TGTGCCAGCAGCGTAGGTCACCTACCTGGGGAGCAGTACTTC,CASSVGHLPGEQYF
.,TRBV4-1,TRBJ2-7,.,TGCGCCAGCAGCCCTTCAGGGGCCTACGAGCAGTACTTC,CASSPSGAYEQYF
.,TRBV11-3,TRBJ1-1,many,TGTGCCAGCAGCACTAGTGGGGGATTGAACACTGAAGCTTTCTTT,CASSTSGGLNTEAFF
.,TRBV27,TRBJ2-1,many,TGTGCCAGCAGTTTATCATTCGGAGGGCCGAATGAGCAGTTCTTC,CASSLSFGGPNEQFF
TRBD2,TRBV20-1,TRBJ2-2,few,TGCAATGCTAGTCCCAGAGGGGCGGGAGCGTTAGGCGGGGAGCTGTTTTTT,CNASPRGAGALGGELFF
TRBD2,TRBV5-1,TRBJ2-1,many,TGCGCCAGCAGCCCCGGCCTTAGCGGGAGGTCCTACAATGAGCAGTTCTTC,CASSPGLSGRSYNEQFF
TRBD2,TRBV27,TRBJ2-3,.,TGTGCCAGCAGTTTGGGGGGGACCCGCACAGATACGCAGTATTTT,CASSLGGTRTDTQYF
.,TRBV30,TRBJ2-4,few,TGTGCCTGCCAGTTGGACAGTCTCGCCAAAAACATTCAGTACTTC,CACQLDSLAKNIQYF
.,TRBV20-1,TRBJ2-3,few,TGCAGTGCTAGAGGTGCGCTTGGGGCATTCGGGGTCGATACGCAGTATTTT,CSARGALGAFGVDTQYF
TRBD1,TRBV10-3,TRBJ1-4,many,TGTGCCATCAGTGGACAGGGGAGGTCGGAAAAACTGTTTTTT,CAISGQGRSEKLFF